A single sample is the source of the 21 T cell receptor beta chains below, sequenced in a study of early T cells in non-severe SARS-CoV-2 infection. TCRdb used MiXCR to reprocess the 5' RACE reads, holding one entry per CDR3 protein. The top ten hold around 15% of the sample, which has approximately 77,000 distinct CDR3 sequences, 12% seen once. Specimen: whole blood, collected at baseline. These receptors were obtained from an adult who was a healthcare worker with PCR-confirmed SARS-CoV-2 infection or an uninfected control (not recorded which). The donor label of this sample is uncertain.

J is TRBJ1-1 and V is TRBV27; D remains ambiguous. The ends were cut back, 6 bases at V and 1 base at J, with 12 bases in the middle. Germline lookup yields CDR1 MNHEY and CDR2 SMNVEV (reference sequence). The CDR3 totals 14 residues. The CDR3 sequence: CASSQKWGNTEAFF. For the CDR3, the DNA is TGTGCCAGCAGCCAAAAATGGGGGAACACTGAAGCTTTCTTT.

This clonotype showed up just a few times. The chain recombines TRBV18 with TRBJ1-1; the match to TRBD1 covers 7 bases. CDR1 KGHSH and CDR2 LQKENI come from the germline V gene. CDR3 size: 12 residues. Losses at the gene ends were 8 bases for V and 6 bases for J; bases not matched to a gene: 6. The CDR3 bases are TGTGCCAGCACGTACAGGGGCGCTGAAGCTTTCTTT. This translates into CASTYRGAEAFF.

This clonotype was counted many times. This chain connects TRBV11-2 to TRBJ2-1, with D possibly being TRBD1 or TRBD2 (5 bases each). V was clipped by 3 bases and J by 0 bases, with 12 bases between them. CDR1 and CDR2 from the germline V gene are SGHAT and FQNNGV. The CDR3 has 16 residues. The CDR3 bases are TGTGCCAGCAGCTTGGTGGGGACCTCCTCCTACAATGAGCAGTTCTTC. Translated: CASSLVGTSSYNEQFF.

J is TRBJ2-2 and V is TRBV7-2; TRBD1 matches 8 bases. Per germline, CDR1 SGHTA and CDR2 FQGNSA. This CDR3 has 15 residues. After removal of 5 bases from V and 3 bases from J, the junction contained 5 bases not matched to a gene. CDR3 DNA sequence: TGTGCCAGCAGCCGTACGGGACAGGACACCGGGGAGCTGTTTTTT. Translating gives CASSRTGQDTGELFF.

The chain has TRBV20-1 and TRBJ2-1; 11 bases are shared with TRBD2. Germline V gene lookup returns CDR1 DFQATT and CDR2 SNEGSKA (reference sequence). CDR3 length equals 18 residues. After removal of 6 bases from V and 1 base from J, the junction contained 14 bases not matched to a gene. The CDR3 sequence is CSATRLTGTSGSYNEQFF. The DNA of the CDR3 is TGCAGTGCAACCAGACTAACCGGGACTAGCGGATCCTACAATGAGCAGTTCTTC.

This clonotype occurred a few times. The chain has TRBV7-6 and TRBJ1-4; D is possibly TRBD1 (6 bases). Germline V gene sequence: CDR1 SGHVS, CDR2 FNYEAQ. The CDR3 spans 17 residues. Trimming left V 1 base short and J 3 bases short, with 15 bases between. CDR3 nucleotide sequence: TGTGCCAGCAGCTTAGAGGGGGGTCGTGTGGCTAATGAAAAACTGTTTTTT. It translates to CASSLEGGRVANEKLFF. The full variable domain, rest sourced from reference TRBV7-6 and TRBJ1-4, is GAGVSQSPRYKVTKRGQDVALRCDPISGHVSLYWYRQALGQGPEFLTYFNYEAQQDKSGLPNDRFSAERPEGSISTLTIQRTEQRDSAMYRCASSLEGGRVANEKLFFGSGTQLSVL.

The table lists this clonotype with many counts. The chain joins TRBV27 to TRBJ2-7; no definite D call. CDR3 length: 12 residues. V shed 6 bases and J shed 5 bases, with 11 bases lying between them. Germline CDR1 is MNHEY and CDR2 is SMNVEV (reference sequence). The CDR3 reads CASSPTPDEQYF. Written as DNA, the CDR3 is TGTGCCAGCAGCCCTACCCCCGACGAGCAGTACTTC.

This clonotype was counted a few times. This rearrangement joins TRBV7-2 to TRBJ2-5; no clear D. V was pared by 0 bases and J by 7 bases, with 9 bases between. Germline V gives CDR1 SGHTA, CDR2 FQGNSA. The CDR3 runs to 13 residues. Written as DNA, the CDR3 is TGTGCCAGCAGCTTAGCGGAACTGGGGACCCAGTACTTC. Translating it yields CASSLAELGTQYF.

The J gene is TRBJ2-1, the V gene TRBV10-2; D is unclear. The CDR3 is 14 amino acids. Germline CDR1 is WSHSY and CDR2 is SAAADI. Trimming cost V 4 bases and J 3 bases, with 10 bases left between them. CDR3 loop: CASSGWRIYNEQFF. DNA of the CDR3: TGCGCCAGCAGTGGATGGCGGATCTACAATGAGCAGTTCTTC.

The chain combines TRBV27 with TRBJ2-7, with 9 bases matching TRBD1. This CDR3 is built from 15 residues. Germline-derived CDR1 and CDR2 are MNHEY and SMNVEV (reference sequence). Trimming at V came to 5 bases and at J to 6 bases, leaving 11 bases not matched to a gene. The CDR3 loop is CASSVTGGFVVEQYF. The CDR3 nucleotides are TGTGCCAGCAGTGTAACAGGGGGCTTTGTGGTCGAGCAGTACTTC.

The rearrangement joins TRBV15 to TRBJ2-3; unclear D gene. Germline V CDR1 and CDR2: LNHNV, YYDKDF (reference sequence). The CDR3 covers 16 residues. V was clipped by 5 bases and J by 0 bases, with 15 bases between them. CDR3 amino acids: CATSSRRTSSTDTQYF. CDR3 DNA: TGTGCCACCAGCTCCCGGCGAACGTCGAGCACAGATACGCAGTATTTT.

J is TRBJ1-1 and V is TRBV3-1; possible D gene TRBD1, 5 bases. CDR1 is LGHDT, CDR2 YNNKEL, per germline (reference sequence). CDR3 length: 11 residues. With 1 base removed from V and 11 bases from J, the gap between germline ends came to 8 bases. This CDR3 is CASSQGGKAFF. The DNA of the CDR3 is TGTGCCAGCAGCCAAGGGGGGAAGGCTTTCTTT.

The chain links TRBV21-1 to TRBJ1-5. TRBV21-1 is deemed a pseudogene. CDR3 size: 11 residues. The CDR3 DNA sequence: TGTGCCAGCAGCCACCGCCAGCCCCAGCATTTT. Its translation: CASSHRQPQHF.

This clonotype was seen more than once but under ten times. The rearrangement joins TRBV5-1 to TRBJ2-7; 12 nucleotides align to TRBD2. V dropped 4 bases and J dropped 4; count of bases not matched to a gene: 6. CDR3 length equals 15 residues. Germline assignment: CDR1 SGHRS and CDR2 YFSETQ. This CDR3 is CASSRWTSGIYEQYF. The CDR3, as DNA: TGCGCCAGCAGCCGATGGACTAGCGGGATTTACGAGCAGTACTTC.

This clonotype was seen at least ten times. The gene calls are TRBV2 and TRBJ2-6, with 9 bases aligning to TRBD2. The CDR3 contains 18 residues. Losses at the gene ends were 4 bases for V and 0 bases for J; bases not matched to a gene: 7. In germline, CDR1 is SNHLY, CDR2 FYNNEI. The CDR3 DNA follows: TGTGCCAGCAGTGGTCTAGCGGGGCTATACTCTGGGGCCAACGTCCTGACTTTC. Residues: CASSGLAGLYSGANVLTF.

This clonotype has just a few counts. This chain links TRBV7-3 with TRBJ2-2; D is possibly TRBD1 (6 bases). The CDR3 has 15 amino acids. The ends were cut back, 5 bases at V and 4 bases at J, with 14 bases in the middle. Germline CDR1 reads SGHTA; CDR2 reads FQGTGA. For the CDR3, the DNA is TGTGCCAGCAGCCCCAGGGGCAGCGGCACCGGGGAGCTGTTTTTT. The encoded protein is CASSPRGSGTGELFF.

This clonotype was observed a handful of times. The CDR3 nucleotides are TGTGCCAGCTCCCTCCCCTCGGTAGCGGGAAATGAGCAGTTCTTC. This gives the protein CASSLPSVAGNEQFF. V gene TRBV18 combines with J gene TRBJ2-1; the match to TRBD2 covers 8 bases. This CDR3 spans 15 amino acids. Germline assignment: CDR1 KGHSH and CDR2 LQKENI. Trimming took 6 bases from V and 7 from J; bases not matched to a gene: 11.

This clonotype was detected ten times or more. This sequence joins TRBV12-3 or TRBV12-4 and TRBJ1-5; D might be TRBD1 (5 bases). The CDR3 sequence is 13 residues long. Deletions cut 7 bases from V and 4 bases from J, with 11 bases between. The CDR3 sequence is CASNLDTNQPQHF. The DNA of the CDR3 is TGTGCCAGCAATCTGGACACTAATCAGCCCCAGCATTTT.

This clonotype was counted a few times. The chain employs TRBV6-6 and TRBJ2-7; D might be TRBD1 (5 bases). CDR1 is MNHNY, CDR2 SVGAGI, per germline (reference sequence). The V end lost 0 bases, the J end lost 1 base, and 7 bases lay between the germline ends. The CDR3 is 14 residues long. CDR3 sequence reads: CASSYSAGSYEQYF. The CDR3 bases are TGTGCCAGCAGTTACTCGGCAGGGTCCTACGAGCAGTACTTC.

The chain is built from TRBV7-9 and TRBJ2-5, with D perhaps matching TRBD2 (5 bases). This CDR3 is built from 14 residues. Germline CDR1 and CDR2: SEHNR and FQNEAQ (reference sequence). The ends were cut back, 2 bases at V and 7 bases at J, with 14 bases in the middle. The CDR3 nucleotides are TGTGCCAGCAGCTTAAGAACGGCTGCGGGGACCCAGTACTTC. Protein product: CASSLRTAAGTQYF.

This clonotype appeared many times. This sequence joins TRBV18 and TRBJ2-3, with D perhaps TRBD1 (6 bases). Trimming removed 1 base at V and 0 bases at J, with 11 bases between. Germline CDR1 reads KGHSH; CDR2 reads LQKENI. CDR3 length equals 16 residues. CDR3: CASSPLDRKSTDTQYF. Here the CDR3 DNA reads TGTGCCAGCTCACCACTGGACAGAAAAAGCACAGATACGCAGTATTTT.